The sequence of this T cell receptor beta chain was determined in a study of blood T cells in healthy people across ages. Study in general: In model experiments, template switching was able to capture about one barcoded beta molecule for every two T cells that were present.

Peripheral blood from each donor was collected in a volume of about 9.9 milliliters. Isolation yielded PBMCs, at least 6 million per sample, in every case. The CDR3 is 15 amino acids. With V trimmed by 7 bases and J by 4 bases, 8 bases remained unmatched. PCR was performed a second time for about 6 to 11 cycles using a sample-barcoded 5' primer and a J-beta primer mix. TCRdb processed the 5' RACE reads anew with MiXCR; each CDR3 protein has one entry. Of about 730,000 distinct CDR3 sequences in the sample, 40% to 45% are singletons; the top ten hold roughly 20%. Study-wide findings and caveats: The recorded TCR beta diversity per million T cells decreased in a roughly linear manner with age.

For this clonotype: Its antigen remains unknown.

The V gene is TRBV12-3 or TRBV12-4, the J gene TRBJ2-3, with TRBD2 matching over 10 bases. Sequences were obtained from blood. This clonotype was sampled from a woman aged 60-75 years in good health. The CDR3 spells CASTQWTSGADTQYF. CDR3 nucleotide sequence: TGTGCCAGCACCCAGTGGACTAGCGGAGCAGATACGCAGTATTTT.